This entry describes one TCR beta chain. This receptor's antigen is unknown. Nothing much larger sits one base from this clone, and base qualities are not available. Participants in the prospective study were aged 18 to 89 years, lived in 20 to 30 United States geographic areas, and enrolled through a virtual design. To assign participants to cohorts, the prospective study relied on clinical history that participants themselves reported in a screening survey and a study questionnaire. Recovered participants in ImmuneRACE Cohort 3 were defined as having two consecutive negative NP/OP PCR tests, clearance from a healthcare professional, or resolution of symptoms. Each participant in the prospective study had whole blood, serum and a nasopharyngeal or oropharyngeal swab collected by mobile phlebotomists. Prospective study participants could optionally give additional blood draws and questionnaires over an approximately 2-month period. Before DNA extraction, prospective study blood samples were shipped either frozen or at room temperature.

CDR1 and CDR2 (SEHNR, FQNEAQ) derive from the germline V gene (reference sequence). Relative to germline, V is 6 bases shorter and J is 2 bases shorter, with 11 bases between their ends. The CDR3 runs 14 amino acids, cysteine and phenylalanine included. Only the CDR3 part of the read is kept: 42 bases, read in frame from the first base. This sample is drawn from a study of blood T cell repertoires in COVID-19 (TCRdb year 2020). For context, the study as a whole: Samples covering the acute and convalescent phases of COVID-19 were provided by collaborators in the United States, Italy and Spain. The material from the prospective study consisted of cDNA or gDNA derived from T cells, B-cell-depleted T cells, or PBMCs. Subjects who had been exposed to COVID-19, were actively infected with it, or had recovered from it provided the deeply sampled blood TCRbeta repertoires that made up the dataset. A freely available public database, intended as a resource for researchers studying the immune response to SARS-CoV-2, is where the repertoires were released. Samples came from the ongoing ImmuneRACE study (first 160 participants) plus 1,254 subjects from 6 global collaborators. Sample metadata almost always included a de-identified subject ID, COVID-19 status, age in years and sex. Where available, HLA class I and class II types were obtained from metadata supplied by the sample provider rather than from assay-based typing. Points the paper makes about the study in general: The quantity of clinical and demographic metadata differed by source and by participant and was supplied without curation.

TCRbeta CDR3 regions were amplified from genomic DNA using the immunoSEQ Assay, a bias-controlled multiplex PCR. On the study's bioinformatics: The number of nucleated cells in each sample was estimated from the amplification of reference gene primers within the assay. Sequence reads were collapsed and filtered to measure the absolute abundance of every unique TCRbeta CDR3 rearrangement. For each sample, productive Simpson clonality was calculated by taking the square root of Simpson's diversity index across productive rearrangements. Here the immuneACCESS table is served through TCRdb, limited to in-frame sequences with V and J called. Missing clones are a known gap in these copies; in checked studies unresolved V genes cover under half, and the rest lacks a known reason. V and J calls and clone size are given by that table; D and trimming were obtained from the DNA. This sample is represented by about 240,000 clones; around 89% of them were singletons. 8% to 10% of the sample is taken by the ten largest.

Sequencing input: PBMCs or T cells enriched from blood (not recorded which). This receptor was identified in a man aged 35 to 55 who had recovered from COVID-19. The receptor chain draws on TRBV7-9 and TRBJ1-3; no D gene call is confident. The nucleotides read TGTGCCAGCAGGGTCGGGGAAACTGGAAACACCATATATTTT. The translation is CASRVGETGNTIYF.